This is a list of T cell receptor beta chains from one sample in a study of blood T cell repertoires in COVID-19. Generated by immunoSEQ multiplex PCR, the TCRdb table keeps only in-frame clones and is missing some. The repertoire has about 200,000 clones, around 80% of them found once; the top ten carry around 7.8%. Input material: peripheral blood. The receptors stem from a woman older than 75 with COVID-19, enrolled during active disease. Both conserved end residues are trimmed from each CDR3. Not all rows give a size; the values are once, few, many and, for expanded clones, a class.

-	TRBV7-9	TRBJ2-2	ASSVNTGELF
once	TRBV4-1	TRBJ1-5	ASSQEMSGNQPQH
-	TRBV5-6	TRBJ2-3	ASSPGGVRSSTQY
once	TRBV4-1	TRBJ1-2	ASSQTQGANYGYT
-	TRBV19	TRBJ2-6	ASRLVSGPSGANVLT
-	TRBV7-8	TRBJ2-7	ASRLAGATYEQY
-	TRBV29-1	TRBJ1-3	SVAEESGNTIY
once	TRBV7-9	TRBJ1-2	ASRGVGGVYGYT
-	TRBV27	TRBJ2-7	ASSPDLTSGSGLTS
-	TRBV11-2	TRBJ2-1	ASKLSGRAGNEQF
-	TRBV5-1	TRBJ2-5	ASSLRTGTEETQY
-	TRBV4-2	TRBJ1-5	ASSQPGQPNQPQH
-	TRBV25-1	TRBJ1-1	ASSEYKSVEGTEAF
-	TRBV14	TRBJ2-1	ASSLFDRGVARDSYNEQF
-	TRBV25-1	TRBJ1-1	ASSDLGGAGTEAF
-	TRBV19	TRBJ2-3	ASTDTWRGTGTQY
-	TRBV9	TRBJ2-7	ASSVGLAGDYEQY
-	TRBV7-9	TRBJ2-3	ASSPVAAPSTDTQY
few	TRBV6-6	TRBJ1-1	ASSYSGQATTEAF
-	TRBV5-4	TRBJ1-5	ASSFSGNKGSNQPQH
-	TRBV11-3	TRBJ2-5	ASSLGSTSGAEETQY
few	TRBV19	TRBJ2-2	ASSAPTGRGGELF
-	TRBV20-1	TRBJ2-5	SASRRETQY
-	TRBV11-1	TRBJ1-1	ASSTDIFEAF
-	TRBV19	TRBJ1-1	ASSRNRVRAEAF
-	TRBV9	TRBJ2-7	ASSVGTVPNSYEQY
-	TRBV10-3	TRBJ1-6	ATNPRDRVTNSPLH
-	TRBV7-8	TRBJ2-7	ASRELGSGIGYEQY
-	TRBV24-1	TRBJ1-4	ATSDLKAWEEKLF
-	TRBV13	TRBJ1-1	ASSFSWGRVEAF
-	TRBV5-1	TRBJ1-2	ASSLGTGGSLSNYGYT
many	TRBV9	TRBJ2-2	ASSVETGGTGELF
-	TRBV5-1	TRBJ1-2	ASSSQRRGTLYGYT
-	TRBV6-5	TRBJ2-7	ASSQPGTPYEQY
-	TRBV14	TRBJ1-6	ASSQAGGSSPLH
-	TRBV9	TRBJ2-1	ASSVDSSAERDNEQF
-	TRBV21-1	TRBJ1-5	ASSPAGNSLDQPQH
-	TRBV19	TRBJ1-1	ASSATANTEAF
-	TRBV18	TRBJ2-7	ASSSGTGAYEQY
-	TRBV7-3	TRBJ2-7	ASSLLSGGPYEQY
-	TRBV6-5	TRBJ2-1	ASRRWEGPNEQF
-	TRBV5-1	TRBJ2-3	ASSPAGPSTDTQY
once	TRBV28	TRBJ2-7	ASSLAGDYEQY
-	TRBV19	TRBJ1-4	ASNSLGQGSEKLF
once	TRBV3-1/TRBV3-2	TRBJ1-6	ASSQFPDSLH
-	TRBV27	TRBJ2-1	ASGIGLAGGPYNEQF
-	TRBV6-1	TRBJ1-5	ASSDVGGQGQPQH
-	TRBV11-2	TRBJ2-2	ASSLVGQGVAGELF
-	TRBV9	TRBJ2-5	ASSVGWAQETQY
-	TRBV3-1/TRBV3-2	TRBJ1-1	ASSQTSLGAF
-	TRBV5-6	TRBJ1-2	ASSQGGIGYT
-	TRBV5-4	TRBJ2-2	ASSPPFFEATGELF
-	TRBV28	TRBJ2-5	ASSLGGRRSRETQY
-	TRBV5-1	TRBJ1-2	ASSLTGEVGYT
-	TRBV5-1	TRBJ2-2	ASSLEGDRSGELF